This entry concerns a single T cell receptor beta chain. Its antigen is unidentified. This entry comes from a study of cytomegalovirus exposure and HLA in healthy donors. Study-level points and caveats: Accounts indicate the classifier identified cytomegalovirus status with strong specificity and sensitivity. TCR beta V- and J-gene trimming was later associated with a missense DCLRE1C variant. The majority of TCR sequences were rare, yet some public TCRs appeared in many donors.

Researchers ran the PCR with 60 Vbeta and 13 Jbeta primers. The table came from immunoSEQ multiplex PCR; TCRdb's copy has only in-frame clones and leaves some out. Here the sample table reports 65,000 to 85,000 clones. V shed 5 bases and J shed 6 bases, with 10 bases lying between them. CDR1 is MNHNS, CDR2 SASEGT, per germline. CDR3 length: 12 residues. This chain joins TRBV6-1 and TRBJ1-1; D may be TRBD1 (6 bases). The sequenced sample was PBMCs. This clonotype was obtained from a woman aged 30 to 39 in good health and CMV-seronegative. The CDR3 nucleotides read TGTGCCAGCAGTCCCAGGACAGCTGAAGCTTTCTTT. This sequence encodes CASSPRTAEAFF.